The 14 T cell receptor beta chains below were found in one sample sequenced in a study of cytomegalovirus exposure and HLA in healthy donors (dated by TCRdb to about 2017). Library preparation used the immunoSEQ multiplex PCR assay. A mixture of 60 forward primers for TCR Vbeta segments and 13 reverse primers for TCR Jbeta segments was used in the multiplex PCR. The source is immuneACCESS, and TCRdb retained only in-frame sequences with V and J called. Part of the clones is not carried over; for the studies checked, unresolved V genes explain less than half of this, and the remainder is unexplained. The sample table lists 150,000 to 200,000 clones, approximately 84% of them with a count of one. The ten largest clones take up 0.38% of the sample. The sample taken for sequencing was PBMCs. These TCRs come from a boy younger than 10 in good health and CMV-seronegative.

The V call is TRBV29-1, the J call TRBJ2-7; 8 positions match TRBD1. Unmatched junction bases numbered 10, after V lost 0 bases and J lost 3 bases. This CDR3 contains 16 residues. Germline loops: CDR1 SQVTM, CDR2 ANQGSEA. DNA of the CDR3: TGCAGCGTTGAAGAGGGGGACAGGACGGTGGTCTACGAGCAGTACTTC. Translated, it gives CSVEEGDRTVVYEQYF.

The V and J genes are TRBV5-4 and TRBJ2-5; maybe TRBD1 (6 bases). The germline gives CDR1 SGHNT, CDR2 YYREEE (reference sequence). Between the trimmed V and J ends, which lost 3 bases and 4 bases, there was a span of 10 bases. This CDR3 contains 13 residues. The CDR3 bases are TGTGCCAGCAGCTCGGGACAAAGAGAGACCCAGTACTTC. This gives the protein CASSSGQRETQYF.

The chain uses TRBV13 and TRBJ1-1; D uncertain. Germline values: CDR1 PRHDT, CDR2 FYEKMQ (reference sequence). This CDR3 comprises 17 residues. The ends were cut back, 3 bases at V and 1 base at J, with 18 bases in the middle. The CDR3 spells CASSLDYQVSTNTEAFF. For the CDR3, the DNA is TGTGCCAGCAGCTTGGACTATCAGGTTTCAACGAACACTGAAGCTTTCTTT.

This chain links TRBV6-1 with TRBJ1-2; 9 nucleotides agree with TRBD1. V lost 7 bases to trimming and J lost 6 bases; unmatched junction nucleotides: 6. CDR1 and CDR2 (germline): MNHNS, SASEGT. The CDR3 sequence is 13 residues long. The chain's CDR3 is CASIRTGADGYTF. CDR3 in DNA: TGTGCCAGCATTAGGACAGGGGCGGATGGCTACACCTTC.

The chain joins TRBV5-1 to TRBJ2-1, with 7 bases fitting TRBD1. V lost 3 bases to trimming and J lost 2 bases; unmatched junction nucleotides: 14. Per germline, CDR1 SGHRS and CDR2 YFSETQ. The CDR3 consists of 18 residues. CDR3 region: CASSSPTGLYQTYNEQFF. The CDR3 bases are TGCGCCAGCAGCTCTCCGACAGGGTTATACCAAACCTACAATGAGCAGTTCTTC.

The V call is TRBV11-2, the J call TRBJ1-2; TRBD1 aligns across 8 bases. Unmatched junction bases numbered 6, after V lost 5 bases and J lost 4 bases. The CDR3 loop spans 14 amino acids. CDR1 is SGHAT and CDR2 is FQNNGV in the germline V gene. The CDR3 loop reads CASSPQGVGYGYTF. The DNA for the CDR3 is TGTGCCAGCAGCCCACAGGGGGTAGGCTATGGCTACACCTTC.

This chain links TRBV2 with TRBJ1-2; TRBD1 agrees at 8 bases. The germline CDR1 and CDR2 sequences are SNHLY and FYNNEI. The CDR3 totals 15 residues. The junction had 7 bases not matched to a gene; V was cut back by 4 bases and J by 3 bases. The CDR3 spells CASSGGGQGDYGYTF. DNA of the CDR3: TGTGCCAGCAGTGGAGGTGGACAGGGAGACTATGGCTACACCTTC. The full variable domain, completed using reference TRBV2 and TRBJ1-2, is EPEVTQTPSHQVTQMGQEVILRCVPISNHLYFYWYRQILGQKVEFLVSFYNNEISEKSEIFDDQFSVERPDGSNFTLKIRSTKLEDSAMYFCASSGGGQGDYGYTFGSGTRLTVV.

The CDR3 reads CASGGLAGAHEQYF. The CDR3, as DNA: TGTGCTAGTGGGGGACTAGCGGGAGCCCACGAGCAGTACTTC. The chain carries TRBV12-5 and TRBJ2-5; 14 bases align to TRBD2. Matching the DNA end better, TRBJ2-7 makes the J call doubtful. This CDR3 has 14 amino acids. Germline values: CDR1 LGHNT, CDR2 FRNRAP.

J is TRBJ2-1 and V is TRBV19, with D perhaps TRBD2 (6 bases). V was pared by 3 bases and J by 3 bases, with 15 bases between. CDR1 and CDR2 from the germline V gene are LNHDA and SQIVND (reference sequence). There are 16 residues in the CDR3. Here the CDR3 DNA reads TGTGCCAGTAGTATGGGTGCGGGAAATCACTACAATGAGCAGTTCTTC. Its protein is CASSMGAGNHYNEQFF. The full variable domain, rest sourced from reference TRBV19 and TRBJ2-1, is DGGITQSPKYLFRKEGQNVTLSCEQNLNHDAMYWYRQDPGQGLRLIYYSQIVNDFQKGDIAEGYSVSREKKESFPLTVTSAQKNPTAFYLCASSMGAGNHYNEQFFGPGTRLTVL.

The sample holds one count of this clone. One end of the junction fails to match germline, which may point to a read error. The chain carries TRBV7-7 and TRBJ2-5; D not resolved. The CDR3 consists of 11 residues. The germline V gene has CDR1 SSHAT and CDR2 FNYEAQ (reference sequence). The CDR3, as DNA: TGTGCTAGCAGCTCACAAGAGACCCAGTACTTC. Encoded protein: CASSSQETQYF.

This chain connects TRBV5-1 to TRBJ2-5; possible D gene TRBD1, 6 bases. Germline V gene sequence: CDR1 SGHRS, CDR2 YFSETQ. Between the trimmed V and J ends, which lost 6 bases and 5 bases, there was a span of 8 bases. This CDR3 comprises 11 residues. The CDR3 bases are TGCGCCAGCAAGGGGGAGGAGACCCAGTACTTC. It translates to CASKGEETQYF.

This sequence joins TRBV28 and TRBJ1-5, with D possibly being TRBD1 (6 bases). Trimming removed 7 bases at V and 1 base at J, with 17 bases between. The CDR3 runs to 16 residues. CDR1 is MDHEN, CDR2 SYDVKM, per germline. The CDR3 loop is CASIDGTPGSNQPQHF. DNA for the CDR3: TGTGCCAGCATTGACGGGACACCTGGGAGCAATCAGCCCCAGCATTTT.

The rearrangement joins TRBV10-3 to TRBJ2-3, with 13 bases fitting TRBD2. The length of the CDR3 is 18 residues. The J segment lost 2 bases and the V segment lost 0 bases, leaving 5 bases of the junction unmatched. Germline CDR1 is ENHRY and CDR2 is SYGVKD. CDR3: CAISESGLAGVNTDTQYF. CDR3 nucleotides: TGTGCCATCAGTGAGTCTGGACTAGCGGGAGTGAACACAGATACGCAGTATTTT.

This rearrangement joins TRBV2 to TRBJ1-1; no firm D call. Germline V lookup: CDR1 SNHLY, CDR2 FYNNEI. This CDR3 has 13 residues. V dropped 8 bases and J dropped 0 bases, with 10 bases sitting between them. The CDR3 coding sequence is TGTGCCAGCGTTGAGGAAATGAACACTGAAGCTTTCTTT. This translates into CASVEEMNTEAFF. Filled out from reference TRBV2 and TRBJ1-1, the complete variable domain reads EPEVTQTPSHQVTQMGQEVILRCVPISNHLYFYWYRQILGQKVEFLVSFYNNEISEKSEIFDDQFSVERPDGSNFTLKIRSTKLEDSAMYFCASVEEMNTEAFFGQGTRLTVV.